This T cell receptor beta chain was captured by sequencing in a study of OX40 agonist ivuxolimab in advanced cancers. At the level of the study: Ivuxolimab is a fully human IgG2 antibody that activates OX40 (CD134). The group had a mean age of about 60 years, ranged from 23 to 79, and was 82.7% male. Study results and caveats: Among the least clonally expanded were partial responders at 0.1-3.0 mg/kg.

The CDR3 is made up of 17 amino acids. Germline values: CDR1 SGHVS, CDR2 FQNEAQ. V lost 2 bases, J lost 3 bases, and 19 bases lay in between. This table comes from immunoSEQ multiplex PCR, and its TCRdb copy is limited to in-frame clones, with some not included. The sample has about 32,000 clones, more than 70% seen once. This clone was recorded once. The target antigen is unknown. Sequenced here: CD4+ or CD8+ T cells sorted from blood, sampled in a trial of the OX40 agonist ivuxolimab. The TCR originated in an adult with an advanced solid tumor such as melanoma, head and neck, liver or kidney cancer. The chain couples TRBV7-8 to TRBJ2-5, with D unresolved. The DNA for the CDR3 is TGTGCCAGCAGCTTATATGGTAGGACCGTTACTGAAGAGACCCAGTACTTC. This encodes CASSLYGRTVTEETQYF.